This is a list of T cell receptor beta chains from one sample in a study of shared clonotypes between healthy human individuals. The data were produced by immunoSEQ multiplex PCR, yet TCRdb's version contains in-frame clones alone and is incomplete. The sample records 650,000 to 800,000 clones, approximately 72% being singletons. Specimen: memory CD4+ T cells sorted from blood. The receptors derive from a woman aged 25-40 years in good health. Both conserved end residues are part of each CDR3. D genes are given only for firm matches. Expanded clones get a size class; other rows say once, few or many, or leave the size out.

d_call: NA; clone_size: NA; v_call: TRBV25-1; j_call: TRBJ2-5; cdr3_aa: CASSESGRGTETQYF; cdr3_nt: TGTGCCAGCAGTGAATCGGGCAGGGGTACGGAGACCCAGTACTTC
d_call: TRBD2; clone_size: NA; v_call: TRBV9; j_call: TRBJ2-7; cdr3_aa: CASSVADGRANYEQYF; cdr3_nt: TGTGCCAGCAGCGTAGCAGACGGGAGGGCCAACTACGAGCAGTACTTC
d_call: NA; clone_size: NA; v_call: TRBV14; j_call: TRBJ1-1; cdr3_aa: CASSHPRTGGDTEAFF; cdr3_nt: TGTGCCAGCAGCCACCCGCGGACGGGGGGGGACACTGAAGCTTTCTTT
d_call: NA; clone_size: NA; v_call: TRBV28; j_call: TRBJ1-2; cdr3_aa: CASSGASGTQPDSHGYTF; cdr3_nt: TGTGCCAGCAGTGGCGCATCCGGGACCCAACCCGATTCGCATGGCTACACCTTC
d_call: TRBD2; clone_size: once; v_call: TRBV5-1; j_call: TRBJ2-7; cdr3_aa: CASRLTSDSYEQYF; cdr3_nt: TGCGCCAGCAGACTCACTAGCGACTCCTACGAGCAGTACTTC
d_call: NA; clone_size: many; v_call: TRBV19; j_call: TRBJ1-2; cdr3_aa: CASSIEGAQGYGYTF; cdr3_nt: TGTGCCAGTAGTATAGAAGGGGCGCAGGGCTATGGCTACACCTTC
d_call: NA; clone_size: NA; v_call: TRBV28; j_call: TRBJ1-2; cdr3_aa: CAYRENYGYTF; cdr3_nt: TGTGCTTACAGGGAGAACTATGGCTACACCTTC
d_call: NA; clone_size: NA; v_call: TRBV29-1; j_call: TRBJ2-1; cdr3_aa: CSVRIPSGRYNEQFF; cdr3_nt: TGCAGCGTCCGAATCCCGAGTGGTCGCTACAATGAGCAGTTCTTC
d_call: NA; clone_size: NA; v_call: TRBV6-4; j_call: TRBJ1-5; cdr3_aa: CASSDWGASSNQPQHF; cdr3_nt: TGTGCCAGCAGTGACTGGGGGGCTAGTAGCAATCAGCCCCAGCATTTT
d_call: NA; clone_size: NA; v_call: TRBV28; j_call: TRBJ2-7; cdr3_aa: CASSPDGLYEQYF; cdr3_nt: TGTGCCAGCAGTCCGGACGGACTCTACGAGCAGTACTTC
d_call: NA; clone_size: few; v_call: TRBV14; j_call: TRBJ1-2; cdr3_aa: CASSQDITGDGYTF; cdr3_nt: TGTGCCAGCAGCCAAGATATAACCGGTGATGGCTACACCTTC
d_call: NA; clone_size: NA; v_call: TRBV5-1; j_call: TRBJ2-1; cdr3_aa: CASSRDSSLYNEQFF; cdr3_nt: TGCGCCAGCAGCAGAGACAGTTCTCTCTACAATGAGCAGTTCTTC
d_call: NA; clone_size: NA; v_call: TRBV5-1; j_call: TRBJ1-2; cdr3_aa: CASSLGAGLGYGYTF; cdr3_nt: TGCGCCAGCAGCCTTGGGGCAGGGTTAGGCTATGGCTACACCTTC
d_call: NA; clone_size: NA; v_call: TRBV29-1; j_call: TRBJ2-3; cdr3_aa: CSVEFSTDTQYF; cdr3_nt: TGCAGCGTTGAGTTTAGCACAGATACGCAGTATTTT
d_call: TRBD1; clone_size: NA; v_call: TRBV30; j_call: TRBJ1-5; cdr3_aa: CAWSKGGDNQPQHF; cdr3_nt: TGTGCCTGGAGTAAAGGGGGCGACAATCAGCCCCAGCATTTT
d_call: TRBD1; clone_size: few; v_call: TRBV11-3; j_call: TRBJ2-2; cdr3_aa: CASSLTGADTGELFF; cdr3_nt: TGTGCCAGCAGCTTGACAGGGGCGGACACCGGGGAGCTGTTTTTT
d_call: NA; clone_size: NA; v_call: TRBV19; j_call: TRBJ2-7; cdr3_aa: CASSPFDITYEQYF; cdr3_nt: TGTGCCAGTAGCCCCTTCGATATAACCTACGAGCAGTACTTC